The source of this TCR beta chain is a study of blood T cell repertoires in COVID-19. Each recovered donor of Cohort 3 presented with two negative PCRs, clearance, or symptom resolution. This CDR3 has 15 residues. Germline assignment: CDR1 LNHDA and CDR2 SQIVND (reference sequence). The germline V and J ends were trimmed by 5 bases and 1 base, with 12 bases remaining between them. TCRdb's copy holds only in-frame clones and misses some; the assay was immunoSEQ multiplex PCR. The sample includes about 480,000 clones, around 87% of them seen just once. The sample consisted of PBMCs or T cells enriched from blood (not recorded which). The chain recombines TRBV19 with TRBJ1-5; tentatively, D is TRBD1 (5 bases). The TCR originated in a middle-aged woman who had recovered from COVID-19. This CDR3 reads CASSPTRASNQPQHF. As DNA, the CDR3 is TGTGCCAGTAGTCCGACCAGGGCGAGCAATCAGCCCCAGCATTTT.